The 9 T cell receptor beta chains given below trace back to one sample, sequenced in a study of beta chain features in type 1 diabetes listed by TCRdb under 2018. Findings and caveats that apply to the study as a whole: Type 1 diabetes patients showed a moderate but significant shortening of TCRB CDR3 length in all four CD4+ subsets.

Their specific antigens are unknown. The library was prepared using the immunoSEQ multiplex PCR assay. The entire isolated RNA was reverse transcribed using the High Capacity cDNA Reverse Transcription Kit, and thus expressed TCRB transcripts were sequenced. The immuneACCESS repertoire file appears here via TCRdb, limited to in-frame rearrangements. These files lack a portion of the clones; in checked studies, under half of the deficit traces to unresolved V genes, and the cause of the others is not known. Here the sample has a few hundred thousand clones; roughly an eighth occur a single time. The ten biggest clones cover 0.0095% to 0.012% of the sample. Source material: naive CD4+ T cells from blood. The cell subset or site label, read with the paper, signifies: true naive CD4+ T cells. The receptor source for this set is a woman aged 18-29 years with type 1 diabetes.

This clone has just a few counts. The V call is TRBV6-1, the J call TRBJ2-5, with 8 bases fitting TRBD1. The closer fit of TRBJ2-7 to the DNA end suggests the J call may be wrong. The CDR3 sequence is 15 residues long. Germline CDR1 MNHNS, CDR2 SASEGT. CDR3 DNA: TGTGCCAGCAGTGAACAGGGGGCCCCAGCCTACGAGCAGTACTTC. This codes for CASSEQGAPAYEQYF.

This clone was detected only a few times. The chain combines TRBV7-8 with TRBJ2-1; tentative D call: TRBD2 (5 bases). The germline V and J ends were trimmed by 5 bases and 3 bases, with 17 bases remaining between them. This CDR3 has 16 amino acids. Germline-derived CDR1 and CDR2 are SGHVS and FQNEAQ. CDR3: CASSPKRTRYYNEQFF. In nucleotides, the CDR3 is TGTGCCAGCAGCCCCAAGAGGACTCGTTACTACAATGAGCAGTTCTTC.

This clone appeared a few times. The J gene is TRBJ1-4, the V gene TRBV15; D not resolved. V was clipped by 6 bases and J by 8 bases, with 7 bases between them. The V gene's germline CDR1 is LNHNV and CDR2 YYDKDF (reference sequence). This CDR3 contains 11 residues. CDR3 sequence reads: CATREKEKLFF. The CDR3 region has the DNA TGTGCCACCAGGGAGAAAGAAAAACTGTTTTTT.

This clone was seen a handful of times. CDR3 nucleotides: TGTGCCAGCAGCGCCATGACAGGGTTCGTGAACACTGAAGCTTTCTTT. It encodes CASSAMTGFVNTEAFF. The rearrangement uses TRBV9 and TRBJ1-1, with TRBD1 matching 7 bases. V shed 3 bases, J shed 0 bases, and the junction held 8 bases outside the gene matches. The CDR3 loop spans 16 amino acids. Germline V gives CDR1 SGDLS, CDR2 YYNGEE.

The V and J genes are TRBV21-1 and TRBJ2-1; the table's D call of TRBD2 was not tested on the DNA. TRBV21-1 is described as a pseudogene. This CDR3 has 15 amino acids. The CDR3 protein is CASNSGTSEYNEQFF. Here the CDR3 DNA reads TGTGCCAGCAACTCTGGGACTAGCGAATACAATGAGCAGTTCTTC.

This rearrangement joins TRBV7-2 to TRBJ2-2, with D perhaps TRBD1 (5 bases). The CDR3 sequence is 14 residues long. Per germline, CDR1 SGHTA and CDR2 FQGNSA. V gave up 3 bases and J gave up 5 bases, with 10 bases separating them. CDR3 loop: CASSLARVTGELFF. Here the CDR3 DNA reads TGTGCCAGCAGCTTGGCCAGGGTAACCGGGGAGCTGTTTTTT.

This clone has just a few counts. The chain uses TRBV28 and TRBJ2-4; no clear D. This CDR3 contains 14 residues. Per germline, CDR1 MDHEN and CDR2 SYDVKM. V dropped 2 bases and J dropped 8 bases, with 13 bases sitting between them. The CDR3 DNA follows: TGTGCCAGCAGTTTAGCTGGAATTGAGGACATTCAGTACTTC. Translation: CASSLAGIEDIQYF.

V gene TRBV2 combines with J gene TRBJ1-4; 9 nucleotides agree with TRBD1. Germline CDR1 reads SNHLY; CDR2 reads FYNNEI. V was clipped by 6 bases and J by 3 bases; unmatched bases: 8. The CDR3 covers 16 residues. The CDR3 nucleotides read TGTGCCAGCAGGAGGGACAGGGAGGGAGCTAATGAAAAACTGTTTTTT. This sequence encodes CASRRDREGANEKLFF.

In its sample, this clone was seen a few times. This chain connects TRBV7-9 to TRBJ1-4; tentative D call: TRBD1 (5 bases). The CDR3 has 15 amino acids. Germline lookup yields CDR1 SEHNR and CDR2 FQNEAQ (reference sequence). Trimming removed 6 bases from V and 0 bases from J, with 11 bases in between. As DNA, the CDR3 is TGTGCCAGCAGTTCTAGGGGTTCAACTAATGAAAAACTGTTTTTT. Translation gives CASSSRGSTNEKLFF.